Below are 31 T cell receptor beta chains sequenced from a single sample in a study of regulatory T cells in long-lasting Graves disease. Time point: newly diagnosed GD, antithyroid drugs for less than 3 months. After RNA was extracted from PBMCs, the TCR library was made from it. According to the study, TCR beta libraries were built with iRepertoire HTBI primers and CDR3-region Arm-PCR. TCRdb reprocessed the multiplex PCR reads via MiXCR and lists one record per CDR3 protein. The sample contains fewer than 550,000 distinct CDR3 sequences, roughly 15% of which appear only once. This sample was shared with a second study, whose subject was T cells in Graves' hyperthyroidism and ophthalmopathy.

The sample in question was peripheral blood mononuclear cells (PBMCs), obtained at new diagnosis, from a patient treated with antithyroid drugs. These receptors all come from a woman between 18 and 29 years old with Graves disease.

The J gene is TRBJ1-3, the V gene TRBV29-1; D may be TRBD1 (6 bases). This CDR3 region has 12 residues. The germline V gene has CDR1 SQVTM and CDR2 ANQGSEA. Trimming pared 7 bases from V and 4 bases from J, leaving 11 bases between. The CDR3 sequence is CSGKGTGNTIYF. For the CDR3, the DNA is TGCAGCGGGAAGGGGACAGGAAACACCATATATTTT.

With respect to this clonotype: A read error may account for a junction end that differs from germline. In DNA form, the CDR3 reads TGTGCCAGCAGCTTAGTGGTGACAGGAGACGAGCAGTACTTC. Translating gives CASSLVVTGDEQYF. The chain has TRBV5-1 and TRBJ2-7, with TRBD1 as a possible D gene (6 bases). CDR3 length equals 14 residues. Germline loops: CDR1 SGHRS, CDR2 YFSETQ.

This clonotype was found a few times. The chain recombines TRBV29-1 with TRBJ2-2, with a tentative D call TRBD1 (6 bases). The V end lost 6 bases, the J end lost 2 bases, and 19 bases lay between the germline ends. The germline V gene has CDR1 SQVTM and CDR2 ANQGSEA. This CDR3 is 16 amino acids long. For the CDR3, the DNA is TGCAGCGTAGAAAATACAGGGAAAGGTAACACCGGGGAGCTGTTTTTT. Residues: CSVENTGKGNTGELFF.

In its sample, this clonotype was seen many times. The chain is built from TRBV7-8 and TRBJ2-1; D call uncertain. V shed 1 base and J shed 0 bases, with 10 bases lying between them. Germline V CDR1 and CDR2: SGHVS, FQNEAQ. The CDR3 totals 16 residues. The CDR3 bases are TGTGCCAGCAGCTTAGAGGTCCAGAGCTCCTACAATGAGCAGTTCTTC. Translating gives CASSLEVQSSYNEQFF. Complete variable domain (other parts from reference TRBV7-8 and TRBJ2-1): GAGVSQSPRYKVAKRGQDVALRCDPISGHVSLFWYQQALGQGPEFLTYFQNEAQLDKSGLPSDRFFAERPEGSVSTLKIQRTQQEDSAVYLCASSLEVQSSYNEQFFGPGTRLTVL.

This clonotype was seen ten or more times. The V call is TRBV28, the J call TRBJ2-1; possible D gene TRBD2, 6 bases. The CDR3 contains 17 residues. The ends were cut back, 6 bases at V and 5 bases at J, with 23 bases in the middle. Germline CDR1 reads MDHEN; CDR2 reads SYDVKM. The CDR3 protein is CASSQLIGLPENNEQFF. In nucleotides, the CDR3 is TGTGCCAGCAGCCAATTAATAGGACTACCCGAGAACAATGAGCAGTTCTTC.

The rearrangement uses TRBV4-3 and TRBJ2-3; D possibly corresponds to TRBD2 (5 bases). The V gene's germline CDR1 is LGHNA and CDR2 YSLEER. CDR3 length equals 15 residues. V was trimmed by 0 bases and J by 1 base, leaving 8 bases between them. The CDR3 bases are TGCGCCAGCAGCCAAGAGCCGGAGGGCACAGATACGCAGTATTTT. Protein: CASSQEPEGTDTQYF.

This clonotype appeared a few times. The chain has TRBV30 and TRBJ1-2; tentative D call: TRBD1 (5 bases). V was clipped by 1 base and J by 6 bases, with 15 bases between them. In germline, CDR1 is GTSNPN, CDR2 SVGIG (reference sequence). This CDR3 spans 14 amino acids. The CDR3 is CAWSEGPLGDGYTF. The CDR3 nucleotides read TGTGCCTGGAGTGAGGGCCCACTGGGGGATGGCTACACCTTC.

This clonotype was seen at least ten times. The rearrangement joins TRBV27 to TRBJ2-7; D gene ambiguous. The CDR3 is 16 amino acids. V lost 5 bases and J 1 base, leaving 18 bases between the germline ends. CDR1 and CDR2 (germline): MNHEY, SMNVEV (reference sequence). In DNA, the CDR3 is TGTGCCAGCAGTCCATACCCCAGCCCGCAATCCTACGAGCAGTACTTC. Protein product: CASSPYPSPQSYEQYF.

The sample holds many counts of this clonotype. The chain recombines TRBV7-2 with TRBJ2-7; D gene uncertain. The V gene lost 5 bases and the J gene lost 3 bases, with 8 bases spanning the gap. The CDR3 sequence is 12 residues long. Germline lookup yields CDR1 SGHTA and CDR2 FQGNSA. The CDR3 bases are TGTGCCAGCAGCCCAAGAAGCTACGAGCAGTACTTC. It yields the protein CASSPRSYEQYF.

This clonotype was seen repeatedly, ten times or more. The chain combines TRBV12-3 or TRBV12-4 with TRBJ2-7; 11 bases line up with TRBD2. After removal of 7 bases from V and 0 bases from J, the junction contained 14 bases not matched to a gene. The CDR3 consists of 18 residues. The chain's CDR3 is CASTFTGTSGSVSYEQYF. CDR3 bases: TGTGCCAGCACCTTTACCGGGACTAGCGGATCCGTCTCCTACGAGCAGTACTTC.

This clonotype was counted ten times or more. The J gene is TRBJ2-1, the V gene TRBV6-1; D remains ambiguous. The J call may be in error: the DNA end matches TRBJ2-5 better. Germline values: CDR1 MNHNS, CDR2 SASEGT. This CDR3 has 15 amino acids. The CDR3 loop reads CASRHMGRAEETQYF. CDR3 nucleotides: TGTGCCAGCAGACACATGGGAAGGGCCGAAGAGACCCAGTACTTC.

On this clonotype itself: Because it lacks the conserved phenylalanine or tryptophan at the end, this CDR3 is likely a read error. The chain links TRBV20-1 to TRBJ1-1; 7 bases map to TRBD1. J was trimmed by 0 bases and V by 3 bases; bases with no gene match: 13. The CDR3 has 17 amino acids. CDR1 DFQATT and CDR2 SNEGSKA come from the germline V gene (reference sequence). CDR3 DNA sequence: TGCAGTGCTAGGTTCGACAGGGCCATAATCATGAACACTGAAGCTTTCTGT. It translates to CSARFDRAIIMNTEAFC.

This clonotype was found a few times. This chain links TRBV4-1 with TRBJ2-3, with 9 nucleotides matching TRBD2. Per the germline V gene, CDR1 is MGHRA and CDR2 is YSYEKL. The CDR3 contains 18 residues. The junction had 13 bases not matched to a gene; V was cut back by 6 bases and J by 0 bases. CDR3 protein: CASSRTSDDFSSTDTQYF. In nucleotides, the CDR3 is TGCGCCAGCAGTCGGACTAGCGATGACTTTTCTAGCACAGATACGCAGTATTTT.

The CDR3 DNA follows: TGTGCCAGTAGTGTATTAGCGGGAGCCTCCAATGAGCAGTTCTTC. Translated: CASSVLAGASNEQFF. The gene calls are TRBV19 and TRBJ2-1; TRBD2 agrees at 9 bases. The trim removed 5 bases at V and 6 bases at J, leaving 8 bases unmatched. Germline V gene data show CDR1 as LNHDA and CDR2 as SQIVND (reference sequence). The CDR3 spans 15 residues. The full variable domain, with the rest looked up from reference TRBV19 and TRBJ2-1, is DGGITQSPKYLFRKEGQNVTLSCEQNLNHDAMYWYRQDPGQGLRLIYYSQIVNDFQKGDIAEGYSVSREKKESFPLTVTSAQKNPTAFYLCASSVLAGASNEQFFGPGTRLTVL.

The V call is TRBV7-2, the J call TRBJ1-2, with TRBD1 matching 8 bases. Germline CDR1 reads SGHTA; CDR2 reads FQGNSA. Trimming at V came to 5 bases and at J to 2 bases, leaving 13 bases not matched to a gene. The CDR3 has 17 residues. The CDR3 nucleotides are TGTGCCAGCAGCGGGCCCGGGACAGGTCTTAGAAACTATGGCTACACCTTC. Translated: CASSGPGTGLRNYGYTF.

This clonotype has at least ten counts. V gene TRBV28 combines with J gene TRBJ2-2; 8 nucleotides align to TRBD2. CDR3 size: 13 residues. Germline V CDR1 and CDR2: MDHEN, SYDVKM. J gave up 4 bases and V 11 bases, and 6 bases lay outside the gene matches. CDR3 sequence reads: CAGQLAVTGELFF. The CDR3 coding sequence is TGTGCCGGTCAACTAGCGGTCACCGGGGAGCTGTTTTTT.

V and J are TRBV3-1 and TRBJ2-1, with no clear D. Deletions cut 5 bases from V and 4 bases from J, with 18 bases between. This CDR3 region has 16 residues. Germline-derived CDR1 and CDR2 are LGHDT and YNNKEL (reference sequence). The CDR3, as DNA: TGTGCCAGCAGCGCCCTCTCCGGGCGAATTTACAATGAGCAGTTCTTC. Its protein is CASSALSGRIYNEQFF.

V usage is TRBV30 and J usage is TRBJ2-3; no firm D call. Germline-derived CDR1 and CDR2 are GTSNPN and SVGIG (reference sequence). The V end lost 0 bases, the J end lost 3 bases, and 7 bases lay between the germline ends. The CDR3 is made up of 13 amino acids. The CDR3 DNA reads TGTGCCTGGAGTGTGAGTTGGACAGATACGCAGTATTTT. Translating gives CAWSVSWTDTQYF.

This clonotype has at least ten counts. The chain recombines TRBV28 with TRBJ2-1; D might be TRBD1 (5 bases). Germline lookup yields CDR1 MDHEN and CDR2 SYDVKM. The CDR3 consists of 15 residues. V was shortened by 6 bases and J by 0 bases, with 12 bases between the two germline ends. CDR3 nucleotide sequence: TGTGCCAGCAGCATGGACACAGCCTCCTACAATGAGCAGTTCTTC. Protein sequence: CASSMDTASYNEQFF.

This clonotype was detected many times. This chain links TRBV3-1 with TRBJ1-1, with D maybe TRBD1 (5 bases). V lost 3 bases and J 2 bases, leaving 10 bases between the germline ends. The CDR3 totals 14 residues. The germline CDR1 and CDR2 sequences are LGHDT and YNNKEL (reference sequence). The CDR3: CASSQTTGNTEAFF. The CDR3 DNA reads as TGTGCCAGCAGCCAGACAACAGGCAACACTGAAGCTTTCTTT. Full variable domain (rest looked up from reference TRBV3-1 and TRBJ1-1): DTAVSQTPKYLVTQMGNDKSIKCEQNLGHDTMYWYKQDSKKFLKIMFSYNNKELIINETVPNRFSPKSPDKAHLNLHINSLELGDSAVYFCASSQTTGNTEAFFGQGTRLTVV.

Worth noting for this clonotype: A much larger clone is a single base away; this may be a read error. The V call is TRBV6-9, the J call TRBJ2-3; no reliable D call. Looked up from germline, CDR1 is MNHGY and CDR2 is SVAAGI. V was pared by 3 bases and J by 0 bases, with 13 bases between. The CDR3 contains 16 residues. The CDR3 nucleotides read TGTGCCAGCAGTTACTCTATAACAGAAAGCACAGATACGCAGTATTTT. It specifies CASSYSITESTDTQYF.

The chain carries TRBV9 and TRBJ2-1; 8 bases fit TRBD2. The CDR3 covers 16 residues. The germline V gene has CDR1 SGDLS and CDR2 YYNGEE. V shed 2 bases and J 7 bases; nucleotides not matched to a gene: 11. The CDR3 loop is CASSVGRSGSVNEQFF. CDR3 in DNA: TGTGCCAGCAGCGTCGGGAGGAGCGGGAGCGTTAATGAGCAGTTCTTC.

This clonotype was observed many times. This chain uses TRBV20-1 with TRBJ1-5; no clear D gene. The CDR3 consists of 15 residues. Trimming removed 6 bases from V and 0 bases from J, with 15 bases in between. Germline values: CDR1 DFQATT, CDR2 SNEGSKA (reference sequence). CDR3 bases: TGCAGTGCCGTTTGGTTATCCCTTAGCAATCAGCCCCAGCATTTT. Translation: CSAVWLSLSNQPQHF.

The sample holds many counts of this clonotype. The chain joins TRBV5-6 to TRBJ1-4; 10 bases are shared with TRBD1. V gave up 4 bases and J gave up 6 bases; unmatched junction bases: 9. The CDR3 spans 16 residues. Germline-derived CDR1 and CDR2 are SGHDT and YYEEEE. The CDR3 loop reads CASSAIRTGGYEKLFF. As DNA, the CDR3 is TGTGCCAGCAGCGCTATTCGGACAGGGGGATATGAAAAACTGTTTTTT.

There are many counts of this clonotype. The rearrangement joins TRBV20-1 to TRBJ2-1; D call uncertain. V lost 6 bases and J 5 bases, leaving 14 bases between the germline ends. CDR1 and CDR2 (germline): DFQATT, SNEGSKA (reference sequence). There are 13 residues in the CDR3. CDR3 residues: CSATPRSNNEQFF. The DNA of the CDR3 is TGCAGTGCCACGCCGCGGTCTAACAATGAGCAGTTCTTC.

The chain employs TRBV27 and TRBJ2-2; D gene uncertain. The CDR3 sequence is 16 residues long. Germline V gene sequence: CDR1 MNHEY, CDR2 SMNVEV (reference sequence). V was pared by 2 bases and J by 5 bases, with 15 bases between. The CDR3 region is CASSLVARTTTGELFF. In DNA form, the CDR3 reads TGTGCCAGCAGTTTAGTTGCCAGGACCACTACCGGGGAGCTGTTTTTT.

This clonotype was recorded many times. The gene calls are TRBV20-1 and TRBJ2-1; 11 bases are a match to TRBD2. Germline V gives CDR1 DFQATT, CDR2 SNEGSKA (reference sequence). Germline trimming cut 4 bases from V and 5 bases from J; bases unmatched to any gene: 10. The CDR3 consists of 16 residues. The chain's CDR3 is CSANSGRAGPNNEQFF. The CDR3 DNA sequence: TGCAGTGCTAATAGCGGGAGGGCCGGTCCCAACAATGAGCAGTTCTTC.

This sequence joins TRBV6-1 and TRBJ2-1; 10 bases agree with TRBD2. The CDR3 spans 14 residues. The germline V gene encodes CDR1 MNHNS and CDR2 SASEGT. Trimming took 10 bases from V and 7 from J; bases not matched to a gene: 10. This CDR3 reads CATLRSGRSNEQFF. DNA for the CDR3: TGTGCCACCCTGCGTAGCGGGAGGTCTAATGAGCAGTTCTTC.

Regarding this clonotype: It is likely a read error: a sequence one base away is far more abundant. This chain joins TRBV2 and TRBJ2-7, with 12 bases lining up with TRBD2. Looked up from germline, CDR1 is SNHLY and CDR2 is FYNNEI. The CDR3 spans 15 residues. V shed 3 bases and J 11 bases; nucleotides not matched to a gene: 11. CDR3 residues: CASSDRLAGEGEEYF. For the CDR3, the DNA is TGTGCCAGCAGTGACCGACTAGCGGGAGAAGGGGAGGAGTACTTC.

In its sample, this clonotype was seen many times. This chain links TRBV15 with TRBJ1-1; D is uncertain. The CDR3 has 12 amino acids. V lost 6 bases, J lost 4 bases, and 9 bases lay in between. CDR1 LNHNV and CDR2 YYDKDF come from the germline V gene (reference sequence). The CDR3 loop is CATSGEGTEAFF. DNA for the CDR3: TGTGCCACCAGTGGGGAAGGCACTGAAGCTTTCTTT. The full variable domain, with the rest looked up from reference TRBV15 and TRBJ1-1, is DAMVIQNPRYQVTQFGKPVTLSCSQTLNHNVMYWYQQKSSQAPKLLFHYYDKDFNNEADTPDNFQSRRPNTSFCFLDIRSPGLGDTAMYLCATSGEGTEAFFGQGTRLTVV.

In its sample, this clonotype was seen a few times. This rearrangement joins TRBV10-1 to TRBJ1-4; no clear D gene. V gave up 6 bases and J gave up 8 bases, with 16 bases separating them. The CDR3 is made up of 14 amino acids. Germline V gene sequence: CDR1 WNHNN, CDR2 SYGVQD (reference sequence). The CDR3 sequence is CASRRRGVREKLFF. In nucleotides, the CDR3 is TGCGCCAGCAGGAGACGAGGAGTACGCGAAAAACTGTTTTTT.